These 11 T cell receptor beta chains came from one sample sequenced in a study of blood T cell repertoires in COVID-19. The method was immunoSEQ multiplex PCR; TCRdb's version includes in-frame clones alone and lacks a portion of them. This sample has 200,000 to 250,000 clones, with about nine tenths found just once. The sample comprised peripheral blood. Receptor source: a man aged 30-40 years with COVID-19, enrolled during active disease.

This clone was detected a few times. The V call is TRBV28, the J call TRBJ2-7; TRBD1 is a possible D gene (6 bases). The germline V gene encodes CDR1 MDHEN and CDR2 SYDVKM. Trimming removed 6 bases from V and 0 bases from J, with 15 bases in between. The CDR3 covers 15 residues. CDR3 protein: CASRQPGQGSYEQYF. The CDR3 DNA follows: TGTGCCAGCAGACAACCGGGACAAGGCTCCTACGAGCAGTACTTC.

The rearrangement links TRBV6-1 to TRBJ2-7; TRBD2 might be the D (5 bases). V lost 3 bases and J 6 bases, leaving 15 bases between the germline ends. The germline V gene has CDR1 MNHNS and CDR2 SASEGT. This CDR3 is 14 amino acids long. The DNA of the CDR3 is TGTGCCAGCAGTGAGGACTCCCCGTTGCGCGAGCAGTACTTC. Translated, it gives CASSEDSPLREQYF.

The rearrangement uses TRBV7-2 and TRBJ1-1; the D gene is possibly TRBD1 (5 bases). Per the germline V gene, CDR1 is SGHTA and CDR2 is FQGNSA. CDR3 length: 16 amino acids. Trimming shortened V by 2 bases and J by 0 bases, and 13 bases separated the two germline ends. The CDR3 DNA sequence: TGTGCCAGCAGCTTATCCGCGACAGATATGAACACTGAAGCTTTCTTT. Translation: CASSLSATDMNTEAFF. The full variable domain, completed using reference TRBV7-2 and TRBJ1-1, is GAGVSQSPSNKVTEKGKDVELRCDPISGHTALYWYRQSLGQGLEFLIYFQGNSAPDKSGLPSDRFSAERTGGSVSTLTIQRTQQEDSAVYLCASSLSATDMNTEAFFGQGTRLTVV.

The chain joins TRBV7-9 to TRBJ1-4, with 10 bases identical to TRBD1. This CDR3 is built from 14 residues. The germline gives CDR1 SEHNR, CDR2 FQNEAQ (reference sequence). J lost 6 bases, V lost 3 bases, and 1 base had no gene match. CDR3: CASSFGTGDEKLFF. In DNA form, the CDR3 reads TGTGCCAGCAGCTTTGGGACAGGGGATGAAAAACTGTTTTTT.

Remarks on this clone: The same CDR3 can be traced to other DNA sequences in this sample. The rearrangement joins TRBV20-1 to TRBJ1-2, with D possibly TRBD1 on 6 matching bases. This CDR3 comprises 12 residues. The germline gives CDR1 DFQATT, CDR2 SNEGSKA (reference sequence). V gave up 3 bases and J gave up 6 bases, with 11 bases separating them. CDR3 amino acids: CSASRGGDGYTF. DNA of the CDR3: TGCAGTGCTAGTAGAGGGGGGGATGGCTACACCTTC.

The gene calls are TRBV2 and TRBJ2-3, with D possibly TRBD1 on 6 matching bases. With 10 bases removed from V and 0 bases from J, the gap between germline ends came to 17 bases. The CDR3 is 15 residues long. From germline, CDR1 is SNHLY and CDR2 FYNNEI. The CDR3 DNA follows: TGTGCCACCATGGGACAAGGGTTAAGCACAGATACGCAGTATTTT. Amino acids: CATMGQGLSTDTQYF.

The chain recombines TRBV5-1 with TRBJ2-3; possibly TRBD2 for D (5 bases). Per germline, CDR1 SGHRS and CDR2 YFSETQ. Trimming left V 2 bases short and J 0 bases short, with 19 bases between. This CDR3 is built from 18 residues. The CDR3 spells CASSFSLEAAFSTDTQYF. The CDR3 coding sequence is TGCGCCAGCAGCTTCTCCCTGGAAGCGGCCTTTAGCACAGATACGCAGTATTTT.

CDR3 loop: CASSIEPGPGGYTF. CDR3 nucleotides: TGTGCCAGTAGTATAGAGCCAGGGCCGGGTGGCTACACCTTC. The rearrangement links TRBV19 to TRBJ1-2, with D perhaps matching TRBD1 (5 bases). The CDR3 covers 14 residues. CDR1 LNHDA and CDR2 SQIVND come from the germline V gene (reference sequence). V shed 0 bases and J shed 7 bases, with 12 bases lying between them.

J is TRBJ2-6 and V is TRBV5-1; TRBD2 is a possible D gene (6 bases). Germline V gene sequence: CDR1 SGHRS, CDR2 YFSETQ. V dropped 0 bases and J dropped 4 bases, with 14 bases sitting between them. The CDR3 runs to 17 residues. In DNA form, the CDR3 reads TGCGCCAGCAGCTTGGCCCTTGGAGGGGCAGGGGCCAACGTCCTGACTTTC. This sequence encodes CASSLALGGAGANVLTF.

The CDR3 region is CASRRQGMNTEAFF. The DNA for the CDR3 is TGTGCCAGCAGACGACAGGGAATGAACACTGAAGCTTTCTTT. The gene calls are TRBV19 and TRBJ1-1; 7 nucleotides match TRBD1. The CDR3 length is 14 residues. CDR1 is LNHDA and CDR2 is SQIVND in the germline V gene (reference sequence). With V trimmed by 9 bases and J by 0 bases, 7 bases remained unmatched.

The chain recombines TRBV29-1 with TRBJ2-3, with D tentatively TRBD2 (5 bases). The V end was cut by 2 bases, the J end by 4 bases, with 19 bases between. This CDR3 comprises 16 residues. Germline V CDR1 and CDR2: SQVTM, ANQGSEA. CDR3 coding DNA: TGCAGCGTTGAATCAGGCGGGTATAAAGAAGCAGATACGCAGTATTTT. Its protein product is CSVESGGYKEADTQYF.